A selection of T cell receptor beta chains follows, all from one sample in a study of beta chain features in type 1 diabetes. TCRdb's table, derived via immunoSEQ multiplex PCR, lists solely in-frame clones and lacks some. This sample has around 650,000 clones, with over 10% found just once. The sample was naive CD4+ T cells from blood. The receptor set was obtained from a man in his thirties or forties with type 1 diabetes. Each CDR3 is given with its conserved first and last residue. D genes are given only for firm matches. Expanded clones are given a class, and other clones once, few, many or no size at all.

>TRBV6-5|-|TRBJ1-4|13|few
TGTGCCAGCACACGTGCAACTAATGAAAAACTGTTTTTT
CASTRATNEKLFF
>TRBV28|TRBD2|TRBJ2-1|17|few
TGTGCCAGCAGTTCCCGGGGGGGCGGAACTACCTACAATGAGCAGTTCTTC
CASSSRGGGTTYNEQFF
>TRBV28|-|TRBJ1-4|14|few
TGTGCCAGCAGTCCCAGGCCCTATAATGAAAAACTGTTTTTT
CASSPRPYNEKLFF
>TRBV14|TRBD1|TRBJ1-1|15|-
TGTGCCAGCAGCGGCGGACAGGGGCAGAACACTGAAGCTTTCTTT
CASSGGQGQNTEAFF
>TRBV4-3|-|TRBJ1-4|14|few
TGCGCCAGCAGCCAGGGGGGCGCGAACGAAAAACTGTTTTTT
CASSQGGANEKLFF
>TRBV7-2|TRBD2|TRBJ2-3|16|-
TGTGCCAGCAGCTCCGCAATCGGGGGGGCCACAGATACGCAGTATTTT
CASSSAIGGATDTQYF
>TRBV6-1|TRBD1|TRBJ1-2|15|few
TGTGCCACTACACAGACCGGGACAGTTAACTATGGCTACACCTTC
CATTQTGTVNYGYTF
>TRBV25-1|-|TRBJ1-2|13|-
TGTGCCAGCAGTGGGGAAGGACGAGCTGGCTACACCTTC
CASSGEGRAGYTF
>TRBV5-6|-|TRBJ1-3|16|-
TGTGCCAGCAGCTTGTTCCGCTCAACCTCTGGAAACACCATATATTTT
CASSLFRSTSGNTIYF
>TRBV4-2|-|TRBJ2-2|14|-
TGTGCCAGCGGGGGACGGCAGAACACCGGGGAGCTGTTTTTT
CASGGRQNTGELFF
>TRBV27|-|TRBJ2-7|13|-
TGTGCCAGCAGTTTAGATGGGCCCTACGAGCAGTACTTC
CASSLDGPYEQYF
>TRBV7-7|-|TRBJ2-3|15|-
TGTGCTAGCAGCTTAGGAACCGTTAGCACAGATACGCAGTATTTT
CASSLGTVSTDTQYF
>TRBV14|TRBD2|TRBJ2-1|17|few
TGTGCCAGCAGCCAAGTTTACGGGGGGAGCTCCTACAATGAGCAGTTCTTC
CASSQVYGGSSYNEQFF
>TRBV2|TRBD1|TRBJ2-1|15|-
TGTGCCAGCTTATGGACAGGGGGCACCCACAATGAGCAGTTCTTC
CASLWTGGTHNEQFF
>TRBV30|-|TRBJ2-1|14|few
TGTGCCTGGAGACCGCTGAATGGATACAATGAGCAGTTCTTC
CAWRPLNGYNEQFF
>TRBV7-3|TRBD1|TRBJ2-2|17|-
TGTGCCAGCAGCCCCTCACCGCAGGGGGCGATCACCGGGGAGCTGTTTTTT
CASSPSPQGAITGELFF
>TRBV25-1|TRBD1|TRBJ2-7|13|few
TGTGCCAGCACGGGACAGGGGGCGCGAGAGCAGTACTTC
CASTGQGAREQYF
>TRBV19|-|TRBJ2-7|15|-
TGTGCCAGTAGTCCTGACAGCCTTACGACCTACGAGCAGTACTTC
CASSPDSLTTYEQYF
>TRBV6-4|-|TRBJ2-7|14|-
TGTGCCAGCCACACGAGTGGTATCTCCTACGAGCAGTACTTC
CASHTSGISYEQYF
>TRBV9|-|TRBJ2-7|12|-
TGTGCCAGCAGCGTGACCGGGACCGAGCAGTACTTC
CASSVTGTEQYF
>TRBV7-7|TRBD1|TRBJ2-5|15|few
TGTGCTAGCAGCTTAATAGCAGGGGGCCCGGAGACCCAGTACTTC
CASSLIAGGPETQYF
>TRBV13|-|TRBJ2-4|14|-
TGTGCCAGCAGCCCCCGAGGATCCCAAAACATTCAGTACTTC
CASSPRGSQNIQYF
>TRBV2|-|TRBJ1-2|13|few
TGTGCCAGCAGTACGCAGGGTCGTGATGGCTACACCTTC
CASSTQGRDGYTF
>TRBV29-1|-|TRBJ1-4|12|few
TGCAGCGTTGGGTGGGGTCGGGAAAAACTGTTTTTT
CSVGWGREKLFF
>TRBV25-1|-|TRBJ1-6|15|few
TGTGCCAGCAGTGAAGGGGTCGTCAGGGCGTCACCCCTCCACTTT
CASSEGVVRASPLHF
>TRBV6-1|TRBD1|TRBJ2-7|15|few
TGTGCCAGCAGTGAATATGGACAGGGATCCTACGAGCAGTACTTC
CASSEYGQGSYEQYF
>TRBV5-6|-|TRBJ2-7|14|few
TGTGCCAGCAGCTTCCCGGGACAACCATACGAGCAGTACTTC
CASSFPGQPYEQYF
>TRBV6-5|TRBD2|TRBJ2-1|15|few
TGTGCCAGCAGGGCCCTGTCGGGGGGGCCGATTGAGCAGTTCTTC
CASRALSGGPIEQFF
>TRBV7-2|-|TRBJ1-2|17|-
TGTGCCAGCAGCTTAGCATCTCCTGGCCTGGGGAACTATGGCTACACCTTC
CASSLASPGLGNYGYTF
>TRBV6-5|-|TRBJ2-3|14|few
TGTGCCAGCAGTTACACCAGGGGCACAGATACGCAGTATTTT
CASSYTRGTDTQYF
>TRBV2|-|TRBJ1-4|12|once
TGTGCCGCTACCTCGATGGGAGAAAAACTGTTTTTT
CAATSMGEKLFF
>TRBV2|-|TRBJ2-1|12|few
TGTGCCAGCAGCGACCGTCACAATGAGCAGTTCTTC
CASSDRHNEQFF
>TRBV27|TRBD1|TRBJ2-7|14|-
TGTGCCAGCAGTTCGGACAGGAGCTCCTACGAGCAGTACTTC
CASSSDRSSYEQYF
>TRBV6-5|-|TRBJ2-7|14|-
TGTGCCAGCAGTTACTCTAGGGTGGTAGCCGAGCAGTACTTC
CASSYSRVVAEQYF
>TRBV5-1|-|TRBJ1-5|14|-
TGCGCCAGCAGCCTGGACAGCCCCAATCAGCCCCAGCATTTT
CASSLDSPNQPQHF
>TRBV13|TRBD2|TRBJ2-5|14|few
TGTGCCAGCAGCCGAAACGGGGGGCAAGAGACCCAGTACTTC
CASSRNGGQETQYF
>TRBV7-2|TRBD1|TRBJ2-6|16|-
TGTGCCAGCAGCTGGGGACAGGGTCCTGGGGCCAACGTCCTGACTTTC
CASSWGQGPGANVLTF
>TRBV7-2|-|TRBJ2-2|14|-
TGTGCCAGCAGCTTAGACAGGGACACCGGGGAGCTGTTTTTT
CASSLDRDTGELFF
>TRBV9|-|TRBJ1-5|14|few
TGTGCCAGCAGCCCCGGGGACGGGAATCAGCCCCAGCATTTT
CASSPGDGNQPQHF
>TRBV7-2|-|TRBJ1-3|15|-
TGTGCCAGCAGCTTAGGAAGGAACTCTGGAAACACCATATATTTT
CASSLGRNSGNTIYF
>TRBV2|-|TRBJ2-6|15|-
TGTGCCAGCAGTGATCCCGGGACTGGGGCCAACGTCCTGACTTTC
CASSDPGTGANVLTF
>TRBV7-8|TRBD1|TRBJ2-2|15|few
TGTGCCAGCAGCTGGACAGGTGCGAGCACCGGGGAGCTGTTTTTT
CASSWTGASTGELFF
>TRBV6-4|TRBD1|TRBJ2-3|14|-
TGTGCCAGCAGTGTGGACAGGGGCACAGATACGCAGTATTTT
CASSVDRGTDTQYF